This T cell receptor (beta chain) is drawn from a study of T cells in Graves' hyperthyroidism and ophthalmopathy. Broader study findings: It was a median 6.5 months before onset that the model predicted ophthalmopathy. The authors' 13 V-J model separated ophthalmopathy from stable hyperthyroidism.

The table lists this clonotype with many counts. What it binds is unknown. The V and J ends lost 1 base and 2 bases respectively, with 8 bases between them. The germline V gene has CDR1 MGHRA and CDR2 YSYEKL. This CDR3 comprises 14 residues. RNA transcripts gave rise to amplified TCR beta CDR3 regions. With the HTBI primer set, the TCR CDR3 went through a first round of RT-PCR. TCRdb re-derived calls from the multiplex PCR reads in MiXCR, one entry per CDR3 protein. The sample shows about 24,000 distinct CDR3 sequences, roughly 49% of them seen only once. The sequenced material came from blood. The origin of this receptor is a woman aged 40 to 55 with Graves' hyperthyroidism that later progressed to Graves' ophthalmopathy. V gene TRBV4-1 combines with J gene TRBJ2-5, with D hard to call. CDR3 in DNA: TGCGCCAGCAGCCAAGTCTACAGTCAAGAGACCCAGTACTTC. Translated, it gives CASSQVYSQETQYF.